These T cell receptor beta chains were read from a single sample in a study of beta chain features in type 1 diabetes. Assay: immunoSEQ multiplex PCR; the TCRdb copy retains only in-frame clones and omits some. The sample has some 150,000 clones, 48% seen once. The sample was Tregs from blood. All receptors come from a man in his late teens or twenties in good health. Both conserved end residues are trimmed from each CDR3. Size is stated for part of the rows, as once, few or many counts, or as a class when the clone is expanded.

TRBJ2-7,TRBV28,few,ASSKGRGLAGNYEQY
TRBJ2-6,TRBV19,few,ASRQGISGANVLT
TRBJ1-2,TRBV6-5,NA,ASSYSILSYGYT
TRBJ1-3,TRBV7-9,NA,ASSVTYRANSGNTIY
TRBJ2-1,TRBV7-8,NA,ASSKLTGYNEQF
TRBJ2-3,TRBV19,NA,ASSASEGDTQY
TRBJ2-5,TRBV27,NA,ASSFLGSGEQY
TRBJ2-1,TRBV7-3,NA,ASSLGAQTYNEQF
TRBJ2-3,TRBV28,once,ASSGWTSSTDTQY
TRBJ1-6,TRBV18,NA,ASSPSTNYNSPLH
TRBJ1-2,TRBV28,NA,ASSSTGQGLYGYT
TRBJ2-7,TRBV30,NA,AWSTRFYEQY
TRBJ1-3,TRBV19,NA,ASSTTPPTGNTIY
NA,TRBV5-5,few,ASSQDRVHEQY
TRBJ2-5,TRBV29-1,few,SVGPGGMETQY
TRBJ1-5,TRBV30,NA,AWSHKGTGGFYSNQPQH
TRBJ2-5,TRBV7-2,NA,ASSLAGPGGRGTQY
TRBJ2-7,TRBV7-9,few,ASSQTGADSYEQY
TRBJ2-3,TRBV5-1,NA,ASSLGGGSRDTQY
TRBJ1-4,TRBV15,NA,ATSRERGEKLF
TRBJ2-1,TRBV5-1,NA,ASSLGAGEQF
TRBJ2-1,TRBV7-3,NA,ASRVAGQGYNEQF
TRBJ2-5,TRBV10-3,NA,AISVPGIETQY
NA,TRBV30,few,AWGRDRGYEQY
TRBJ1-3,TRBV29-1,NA,SVGTGSSGNTIY
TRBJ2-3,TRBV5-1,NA,ASSNGQAWGDTQY
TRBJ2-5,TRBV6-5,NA,ASSFGQGQETQY
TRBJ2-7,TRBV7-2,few,ASTLGAGHYEQY
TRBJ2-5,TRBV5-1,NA,ASSIRAGAETQY
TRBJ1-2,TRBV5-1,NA,ASRPGTGGIGYT
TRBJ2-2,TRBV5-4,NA,ASSLGVGRGRGELF
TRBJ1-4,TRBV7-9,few,ASSLGWAAAEKLF
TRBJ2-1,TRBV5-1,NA,ASSLVRGRGHDEQF
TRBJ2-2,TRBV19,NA,ASRTGGRIGELF
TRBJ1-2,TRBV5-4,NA,ASTLGQGLNYGYT
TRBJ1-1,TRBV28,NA,ASSFRNRGLTEAF
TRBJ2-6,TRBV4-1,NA,ASSQEDRTGGIGANVLT
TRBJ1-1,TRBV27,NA,ASSSRTGALPLNTEAF
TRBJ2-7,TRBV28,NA,ASRQQGDPYEQY
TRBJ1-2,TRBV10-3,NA,AISGQNNYGYT
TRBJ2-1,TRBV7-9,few,ASNVDPGDYNEQF
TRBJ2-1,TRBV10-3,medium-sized,AISVSESEQF
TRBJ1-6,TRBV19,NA,ASRRTGGGSPLH
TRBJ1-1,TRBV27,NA,ASSEGTYTEAF
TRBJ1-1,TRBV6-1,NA,ASSLTGVHTEAF
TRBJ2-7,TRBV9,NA,ASSATSGPYEQY
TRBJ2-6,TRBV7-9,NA,ASSLFTKTGANVLT
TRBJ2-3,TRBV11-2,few,ASSPGPDRETQY